These T cell receptor beta chains were read from a single sample in a study of cytomegalovirus exposure and HLA in healthy donors. TCRdb's table, derived via immunoSEQ multiplex PCR, lists solely in-frame clones and lacks some. This table has 100,000 to 150,000 clones, 75% to 85% appearing once. Sequenced input: PBMCs. The receptors shown here come from a man in his forties in good health and CMV-seronegative. Both conserved end residues are part of each CDR3. The D gene is left open where the match is weak. Clone sizes are given selectively: once, few, many, or a class where the clone is expanded.

clone_size: NA
d_call: TRBD2
v_call: TRBV6-1
j_call: TRBJ2-5
cdr3_aa: CASSEAPSGGETQYF
cdr3_nt: TGTGCCAGCAGTGAAGCGCCTAGCGGGGGGGAGACCCAGTACTTC

clone_size: NA
d_call: TRBD1
v_call: TRBV28
j_call: TRBJ2-2
cdr3_aa: CASSGQVLSGELFF
cdr3_nt: TGTGCCAGCTCGGGACAGGTTCTTTCCGGGGAGCTGTTTTTT

clone_size: few
d_call: TRBD2
v_call: TRBV6-1
j_call: TRBJ2-1
cdr3_aa: CASSERGLVAGPFF
cdr3_nt: TGTGCCAGCAGTGAGAGGGGACTAGTTGCCGGGCCGTTCTTC

clone_size: NA
d_call: NA
v_call: TRBV15
j_call: TRBJ2-2
cdr3_aa: CATSRDFVSAGELFF
cdr3_nt: TGTGCCACCAGCAGAGATTTTGTGTCGGCCGGGGAGCTGTTTTTT

clone_size: NA
d_call: TRBD1
v_call: TRBV19
j_call: TRBJ1-1
cdr3_aa: CASSIRTGGNTEAFF
cdr3_nt: TGTGCCAGTAGTATCCGGACAGGGGGTAACACTGAAGCTTTCTTT

clone_size: NA
d_call: NA
v_call: TRBV29-1
j_call: TRBJ2-1
cdr3_aa: CSAGDRTSSYNEQFF
cdr3_nt: TGCAGCGCTGGGGACAGGACTAGCTCCTACAATGAGCAGTTCTTC

clone_size: NA
d_call: TRBD1
v_call: TRBV30
j_call: TRBJ2-5
cdr3_aa: CAWSIGTGGEETQYF
cdr3_nt: TGTGCCTGGAGTATCGGGACAGGGGGAGAAGAGACCCAGTACTTC

clone_size: NA
d_call: TRBD1
v_call: TRBV7-6
j_call: TRBJ2-2
cdr3_aa: CASSSSDRGGTGELFF
cdr3_nt: TGTGCCAGCAGCTCCTCCGACAGGGGTGGCACCGGGGAGCTGTTTTTT

clone_size: few
d_call: TRBD1
v_call: TRBV5-1
j_call: TRBJ2-5
cdr3_aa: CASSSGTGLETQYF
cdr3_nt: TGCGCCAGCAGCTCGGGGACAGGGCTAGAGACCCAGTACTTC

clone_size: few
d_call: TRBD1
v_call: TRBV2
j_call: TRBJ1-1
cdr3_aa: CASSDRGRNTEAFF
cdr3_nt: TGTGCCAGCAGCGACAGGGGTCGGAACACTGAAGCTTTCTTT

clone_size: NA
d_call: TRBD2
v_call: TRBV5-4
j_call: TRBJ2-5
cdr3_aa: CASSLGSGGAVETQYF
cdr3_nt: TGTGCCAGCAGCTTGGGTAGCGGGGGGGCTGTGGAGACCCAGTACTTC

clone_size: NA
d_call: TRBD1
v_call: TRBV5-6
j_call: TRBJ1-5
cdr3_aa: CASSSDRGGQPQHF
cdr3_nt: TGTGCCAGCAGCTCGGACAGGGGCGGTCAGCCCCAGCATTTT

clone_size: NA
d_call: NA
v_call: TRBV7-9
j_call: TRBJ1-1
cdr3_aa: CASSPGRRGSMNTEAFF
cdr3_nt: TGTGCCAGCAGCCCAGGGCGCAGGGGTTCCATGAACACTGAAGCTTTCTTT

clone_size: NA
d_call: NA
v_call: TRBV7-9
j_call: TRBJ2-7
cdr3_aa: CASSPNSAYEQYF
cdr3_nt: TGTGCCAGCAGCCCAAATTCAGCCTACGAGCAGTACTTC

clone_size: NA
d_call: TRBD1
v_call: TRBV5-4
j_call: TRBJ1-2
cdr3_aa: CASSFGTEPGGYTF
cdr3_nt: TGTGCCAGCAGCTTCGGGACAGAACCCGGTGGCTACACCTTC

clone_size: NA
d_call: TRBD2
v_call: TRBV6-5
j_call: TRBJ2-5
cdr3_aa: CASSPAGGQVAQYF
cdr3_nt: TGTGCCAGCAGCCCAGCGGGGGGGCAGGTGGCCCAGTACTTC